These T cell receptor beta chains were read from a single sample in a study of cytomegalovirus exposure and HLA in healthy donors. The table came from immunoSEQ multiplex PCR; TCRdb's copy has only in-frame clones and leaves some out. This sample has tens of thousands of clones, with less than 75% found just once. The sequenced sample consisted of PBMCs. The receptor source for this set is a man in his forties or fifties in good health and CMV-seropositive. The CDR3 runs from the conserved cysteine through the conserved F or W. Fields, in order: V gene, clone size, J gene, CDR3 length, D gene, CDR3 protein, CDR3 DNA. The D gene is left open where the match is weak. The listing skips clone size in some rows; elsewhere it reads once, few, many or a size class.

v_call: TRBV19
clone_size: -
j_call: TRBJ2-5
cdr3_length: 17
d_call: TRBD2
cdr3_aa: CASSIPGGGKSQETQYF
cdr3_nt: TGTGCCAGTAGTATACCCGGGGGGGGCAAATCCCAAGAGACCCAGTACTTC

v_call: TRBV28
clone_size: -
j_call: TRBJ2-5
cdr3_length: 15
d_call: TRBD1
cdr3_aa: CASSLGTGAQETQYF
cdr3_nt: TGTGCCAGCAGCCTCGGGACAGGGGCCCAAGAGACCCAGTACTTC

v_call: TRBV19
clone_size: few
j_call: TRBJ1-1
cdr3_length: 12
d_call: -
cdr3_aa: CASTRSYTEAFF
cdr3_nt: TGTGCCAGTACCCGGAGCTACACTGAAGCTTTCTTT

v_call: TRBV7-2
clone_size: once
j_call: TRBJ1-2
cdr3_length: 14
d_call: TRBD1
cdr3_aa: CASSLATGSAGYTF
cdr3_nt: TGTGCCAGCAGCTTAGCGACAGGGTCCGCTGGCTACACCTTC

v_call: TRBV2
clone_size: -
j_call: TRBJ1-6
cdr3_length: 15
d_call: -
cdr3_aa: CASKITGDIYSPLHF
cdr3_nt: TGTGCCAGCAAAATTACAGGTGACATCTATTCACCCCTCCACTTT

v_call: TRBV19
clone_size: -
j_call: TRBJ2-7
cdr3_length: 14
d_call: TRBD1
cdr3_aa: CASNVGRTGVEQYF
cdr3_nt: TGTGCCAGTAACGTGGGACGGACAGGGGTCGAGCAGTACTTC

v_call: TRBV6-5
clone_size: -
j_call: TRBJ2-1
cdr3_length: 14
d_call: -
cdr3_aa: CASHDQGQNNEQFF
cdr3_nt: TGTGCCAGCCATGACCAGGGTCAGAACAATGAGCAGTTCTTC

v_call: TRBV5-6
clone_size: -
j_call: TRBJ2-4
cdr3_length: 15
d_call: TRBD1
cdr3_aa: CASSPGQGAVVIQYF
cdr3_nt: TGTGCCAGCAGTCCGGGACAGGGGGCTGTGGTCATTCAGTACTTC

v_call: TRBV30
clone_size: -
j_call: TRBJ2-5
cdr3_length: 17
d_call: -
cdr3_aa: CAWSTPDGAGTQETQYF
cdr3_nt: TGTGCCTGGAGTACCCCCGACGGAGCGGGGACACAAGAGACCCAGTACTTC

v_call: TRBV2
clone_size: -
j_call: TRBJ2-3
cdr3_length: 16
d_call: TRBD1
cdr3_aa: CASSGVGDSHTDTQYF
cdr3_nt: TGTGCCAGCAGTGGGGTAGGGGACAGCCACACAGATACGCAGTATTTT

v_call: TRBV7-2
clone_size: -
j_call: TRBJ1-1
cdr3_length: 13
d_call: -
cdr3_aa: CASSSEGGAEAFF
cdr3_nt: TGTGCCAGCAGCTCCGAGGGGGGGGCTGAAGCTTTCTTT

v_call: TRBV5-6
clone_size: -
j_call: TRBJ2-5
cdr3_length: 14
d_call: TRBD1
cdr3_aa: CASSWDRVQETQYF
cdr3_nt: TGTGCCAGCAGCTGGGACAGGGTACAAGAGACCCAGTACTTC

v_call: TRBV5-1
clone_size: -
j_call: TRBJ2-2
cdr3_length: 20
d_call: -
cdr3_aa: CASSLTGLDSGAFAAGELFF
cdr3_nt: TGCGCCAGCAGCTTGACAGGGTTGGATTCCGGTGCTTTTGCTGCCGGGGAGCTGTTTTTT